These 21 T cell receptor beta chains were all obtained from the same sample, sequenced in a study of cytomegalovirus exposure and HLA in healthy donors. A multiplex PCR was run with 60 Vbeta primers and 13 Jbeta primers. Produced via immunoSEQ multiplex PCR; TCRdb's table is partial and in-frame only. The profile shows fewer than 120,000 clones, 75% to 90% of them singletons. Material for sequencing was PBMCs. These TCRs come from a man aged 40-55 years in good health and CMV-seronegative.

V and J are TRBV5-1 and TRBJ1-1; no definite D call. CDR3 size: 13 residues. The germline V gene encodes CDR1 SGHRS and CDR2 YFSETQ. V was pared by 3 bases and J by 4 bases, with 10 bases between. For the CDR3, the DNA is TGCGCCAGCAGCTGGAGTCGCGTCACTGAAGCTTTCTTT. It encodes CASSWSRVTEAFF.

The V call is TRBV5-8, the J call TRBJ2-7; D remains unclear. V was trimmed by 0 bases and J by 7 bases, leaving 5 bases between them. This CDR3 region has 11 residues. Germline V lookup: CDR1 SGHTS, CDR2 YDEGEE. The DNA of the CDR3 is TGTGCCAGCAGCTTGGCCAATGAGCAGTACTTC. It is translated as CASSLANEQYF.

This clone has just one count. The CDR3 loop reads CASGEGVQPQHF. The CDR3 DNA follows: TGTGCCAGCGGGGAGGGAGTCCAGCCCCAGCATTTT. J is TRBJ1-5 and V is TRBV6-6; D is ambiguous. This CDR3 is built from 12 residues. V dropped 8 bases and J dropped 7 bases, with 12 bases sitting between them. Per the germline V gene, CDR1 is MNHNY and CDR2 is SVGAGI (reference sequence).

This chain connects TRBV9 to TRBJ2-2; a weak D match, TRBD2 (7 bases). The germline V gene encodes CDR1 SGDLS and CDR2 YYNGEE. The CDR3 contains 16 residues. Trimming removed 4 bases at V and 5 bases at J, with 18 bases between. The CDR3 reads CASSPPGRGRTGELFF. In nucleotides, the CDR3 is TGTGCCAGCAGCCCCCCGGGGAGGGGGAGAACCGGGGAGCTGTTTTTT.

V usage is TRBV10-3 and J usage is TRBJ2-7; a possible D gene is TRBD1 (5 bases). This CDR3 is built from 13 residues. CDR1 and CDR2 from the germline V gene are ENHRY and SYGVKD. Trimming removed 7 bases from V and 4 bases from J, with 14 bases in between. CDR3 sequence (DNA): TGTGCCATCACCTCAGACAGTAGATACGAGCAGTACTTC. It encodes CAITSDSRYEQYF.

This sequence joins TRBV5-4 and TRBJ2-7, with 8 nucleotides matching TRBD1. CDR1 is SGHNT and CDR2 is YYREEE in the germline V gene (reference sequence). The ends lost 3 bases at V and 4 bases at J; junction bases unmatched: 9. This CDR3 region has 15 residues. This chain's CDR3 is CASSSVRTGFYEQYF. In DNA form, the CDR3 reads TGTGCCAGCAGCTCCGTAAGGACAGGGTTTTACGAGCAGTACTTC.

This clone was observed a single time. J is TRBJ2-3 and V is TRBV7-3; D is perhaps TRBD2 (5 bases). Germline loops: CDR1 SGHTA, CDR2 FQGTGA. The CDR3 extends over 12 amino acids. Trimming cost V 5 bases and J 6 bases, with 9 bases left between them. The CDR3 region is CASSMGADTQYF. CDR3 sequence (DNA): TGTGCCAGCAGCATGGGAGCGGATACGCAGTATTTT.

This chain joins TRBV28 and TRBJ1-2; 7 bases map to TRBD1. The V segment lost 6 bases and the J segment 8 bases; nucleotides outside the gene matches: 6. The CDR3 covers 12 residues. Germline CDR1 reads MDHEN; CDR2 reads SYDVKM. CDR3 protein: CASRDRSGGYTF. The DNA for the CDR3 is TGTGCCAGCAGGGACAGGTCTGGGGGCTACACCTTC.

The chain links TRBV5-1 to TRBJ2-1; D is perhaps TRBD2 (5 bases). Germline CDR1 is SGHRS and CDR2 is YFSETQ. Trimming took off 7 bases at V and 8 bases at J, with 13 bases between the two ends. CDR3 length: 12 amino acids. The DNA of the CDR3 is TGCGCCAGCGGACTGGGCCGCGATGAGCAGTTCTTC. Residues: CASGLGRDEQFF.

This chain uses TRBV6-1 with TRBJ1-2; no clear D gene. The CDR3 is 15 residues long. From germline, CDR1 is MNHNS and CDR2 SASEGT. The V and J ends lost 1 base and 7 bases respectively, with 16 bases between them. CDR3 region: CASSEDALQRGGYTF. The CDR3 bases are TGTGCCAGCAGTGAAGATGCACTCCAAAGAGGTGGCTACACCTTC.

V is TRBV28 and J is TRBJ2-5; 7 bases are a match to TRBD2. V shed 7 bases, J shed 5 bases, and the junction held 10 bases outside the gene matches. CDR1 and CDR2 from the germline V gene are MDHEN and SYDVKM. This CDR3 is 14 amino acids long. The CDR3 loop reads CASNPGGSSETQYF. The CDR3 DNA sequence: TGTGCCAGCAATCCCGGCGGGAGTTCGGAGACCCAGTACTTC.

V is TRBV19 and J is TRBJ2-7; 8 positions match TRBD1. Germline V gene data show CDR1 as LNHDA and CDR2 as SQIVND (reference sequence). CDR3 length: 14 residues. The junction had 8 bases not matched to a gene; V was cut back by 6 bases and J by 4 bases. CDR3 loop: CASSIGTGLYEQYF. The CDR3, as DNA: TGTGCCAGTAGCATTGGGACAGGCCTTTACGAGCAGTACTTC.

The chain has TRBV4-1 and TRBJ1-2; the D gene is possibly TRBD1 (5 bases). The ends were cut back, 1 base at V and 2 bases at J, with 20 bases in the middle. Germline V gene lookup returns CDR1 MGHRA and CDR2 YSYEKL. This CDR3 is built from 18 residues. CDR3 amino acids: CASSQVPRVVGGNYGYTF. As DNA, the CDR3 is TGCGCCAGCAGCCAAGTCCCACGTGTGGTTGGGGGGAACTATGGCTACACCTTC.

This clone was seen a handful of times. This sequence joins TRBV6-5 and TRBJ1-1, with 7 bases matching TRBD1. The CDR3 is 13 amino acids. J lost 0 bases, V lost 7 bases, and 2 bases had no gene match. CDR1 is MNHEY and CDR2 is SVGAGI in the germline V gene. This chain's CDR3 is CASTDRMNTEAFF. CDR3 nucleotide sequence: TGTGCCAGCACGGACAGGATGAACACTGAAGCTTTCTTT.

The rearrangement joins TRBV7-9 to TRBJ2-7, with D possibly TRBD2 on 6 matching bases. Germline V gives CDR1 SEHNR, CDR2 FQNEAQ (reference sequence). V was trimmed by 3 bases and J by 5 bases, leaving 11 bases between them. CDR3 size: 13 residues. The CDR3 is CASSLAAGNEQYF. In DNA form, the CDR3 reads TGTGCCAGCAGCTTGGCGGCGGGAAACGAGCAGTACTTC.

The chain recombines TRBV30 with TRBJ1-5, with D possibly being TRBD1 (6 bases). The ends were cut back, 5 bases at V and 6 bases at J, with 11 bases in the middle. This CDR3 has 12 amino acids. Germline V gene sequence: CDR1 GTSNPN, CDR2 SVGIG (reference sequence). The CDR3 bases are TGTGCCTGGGGGACATTTTCTCAGCCCCAGCATTTT. Translated: CAWGTFSQPQHF.

The CDR3 DNA is TGCAGCGTTGAAAATAGGATGGGCCCAGATACGCAGTATTTT. It codes for CSVENRMGPDTQYF. The J gene is TRBJ2-3, the V gene TRBV29-1; unclear D gene. Germline loops: CDR1 SQVTM, CDR2 ANQGSEA. This CDR3 has 14 residues. The ends were cut back, 2 bases at V and 4 bases at J, with 13 bases in the middle.

This clone occurred once. The CDR3 loop is CASSIQGNSPLHF. The CDR3 DNA reads as TGTGCCAGTAGTATTCAGGGTAATTCACCCCTCCACTTT. The rearrangement joins TRBV19 to TRBJ1-6; D might be TRBD1 (5 bases). The CDR3 is made up of 13 amino acids. V was cut by 3 bases and J by 6 bases, with 6 bases left in between. The germline V gene encodes CDR1 LNHDA and CDR2 SQIVND (reference sequence).

J is TRBJ1-2 and V is TRBV6-1; tentative D call: TRBD1 (5 bases). The CDR3 consists of 14 residues. V dropped 3 bases and J dropped 8 bases, with 16 bases sitting between them. In germline, CDR1 is MNHNS, CDR2 SASEGT. CDR3 DNA: TGTGCCAGCAGTGAGAGGGTGAGGGGAGGGGGCTACACCTTC. This translates into CASSERVRGGGYTF.

The chain is built from TRBV7-9 and TRBJ2-5, with TRBD2 as a possible D gene (5 bases). The germline gives CDR1 SEHNR, CDR2 FQNEAQ (reference sequence). The V gene lost 5 bases and the J gene lost 5 bases, with 18 bases spanning the gap. The CDR3 sequence is 15 residues long. The CDR3 region has the DNA TGTGCCAGCAGCCGATTAGGACTCCTAAGTGAGACCCAGTACTTC. Protein sequence: CASSRLGLLSETQYF.

This clone was found once. V usage is TRBV27 and J usage is TRBJ2-1; 7 positions match TRBD1. With 6 bases clipped from V and 3 bases from J, the junction kept 2 bases outside the gene matches. This CDR3 has 13 residues. Germline V gives CDR1 MNHEY, CDR2 SMNVEV (reference sequence). CDR3 loop: CASSRDSYNEQFF. CDR3 nucleotides: TGTGCCAGCAGCCGGGACAGCTACAATGAGCAGTTCTTC.